Shown below are 29 T cell receptor beta chains from a single sample sequenced in a study of CXCR3-negative and CXCR3-positive naive CD8 T cells. Which antigens these TCRs recognize remains unknown. Preparation of TRB cDNA libraries relied on 5' RACE carrying UMI labels. Following a re-call of the 5' RACE reads, TCRdb has one entry per CDR3 protein and lacks DNA. The listing contains 85,000 to 120,000 distinct CDR3 sequences. Study-wide points: CXCR3-positive naive cells had TRB CDR3s that were more hydrophobic than CXCR3-negative naive cells had.

The sample comprised naive CXCR3+ CD8+ T cells from blood. Subset reported: CD45RO-CCR7+CD27+CD95- naive CD8+ T cells expressing CXCR3 (TNR3+). The receptors here all came from a human donor in good health. Some clones in this sample may be carry-over from other donors' samples.

The rearrangement links TRBV6-4 to TRBJ2-1. The CDR3 extends over 13 amino acids. Germline loops: CDR1 MRHNA, CDR2 SNTAGT. The CDR3 protein is CASSDSMGYEQFF.

This chain joins TRBV15 and TRBJ1-4; TCRdb lists TRBD1, though no DNA is available to test this call. The CDR3 consists of 15 residues. Germline assignment: CDR1 LNHNV and CDR2 YYDKDF (reference sequence). The chain's CDR3 is CATSRSPGTDEKLFF.

CDR3 residues: CASSYEQTGETQYF. This chain joins TRBV6-6 and TRBJ2-5. The V gene's germline CDR1 is MNHNY and CDR2 SVGAGI (reference sequence). The CDR3 covers 14 residues.

This chain joins TRBV12-3 or TRBV12-4 and TRBJ2-5. This CDR3 contains 12 residues. CDR3 amino acids: CASSLGRKTQYF.

The chain couples TRBV7-9 to TRBJ1-1. The CDR3 has 13 amino acids. CDR1 and CDR2 from the germline V gene are SEHNR and FQNEAQ (reference sequence). CDR3 sequence: CASSSQDETEAFF.

This chain connects TRBV28 to TRBJ2-1; the D call from TCRdb, TRBD1, cannot be confirmed without DNA. The V gene's germline CDR1 is MDHEN and CDR2 SYDVKM. This CDR3 has 14 residues. The CDR3 loop reads CASSWTGPGGEQFF. Using reference TRBV28 and TRBJ2-1 for the parts outside the CDR3, the full variable domain is DVKVTQSSRYLVKRTGEKVFLECVQDMDHENMFWYRQDPGLGLRLIYFSYDVKMKEKGDIPEGYSVSREKKERFSLILESASTNQTSMYLCASSWTGPGGEQFFGPGTRLTVL.

V usage is TRBV29-1 and J usage is TRBJ2-7; TCRdb indicates TRBD1, and absent DNA this call remains unverified. Germline CDR1 is SQVTM and CDR2 is ANQGSEA. The CDR3 covers 13 residues. The CDR3 is CSVEEDRGHEQYF.

The V gene is TRBV6-6, the J gene TRBJ1-1; TCRdb indicates TRBD1, and absent DNA this call remains unverified. From germline, CDR1 is MNHNY and CDR2 SVGAGI (reference sequence). The CDR3 has 13 amino acids. The CDR3 protein is CASSYQSGTEAFF.

V gene TRBV29-1 combines with J gene TRBJ2-5; as DNA is missing, the TRBD1 call by TCRdb cannot be tested. CDR3 length equals 17 residues. The V gene's germline CDR1 is SQVTM and CDR2 ANQGSEA. The CDR3 region is CSVAGVEGTGGLETQYF. Full variable domain (outside the CDR3, taken from reference TRBV29-1 and TRBJ2-5): SAVISQKPSRDICQRGTSLTIQCQVDSQVTMMFWYRQQPGQSLTLIATANQGSEATYESGFVIDKFPISRPNLTFSTLTVSNMSPEDSSIYLCSVAGVEGTGGLETQYFGPGTRLLVL.

This chain joins TRBV11-2 and TRBJ2-2; the TCRdb call, TRBD2, lacks DNA for checking. CDR1 SGHAT and CDR2 FQNNGV come from the germline V gene. The CDR3 loop spans 15 amino acids. The CDR3: CASSSLAGETGELFF. Drawing the rest from reference TRBV11-2 and TRBJ2-2, the complete variable domain is EAGVAQSPRYKIIEKRQSVAFWCNPISGHATLYWYQQILGQGPKLLIQFQNNGVVDDSQLPKDRFSAERLKGVDSTLKIQPAKLEDSAVYLCASSSLAGETGELFFGEGSRLTVL.

V gene TRBV27 combines with J gene TRBJ2-1; TCRdb picks TRBD2, but there is no DNA to check that call. The germline V gene encodes CDR1 MNHEY and CDR2 SMNVEV (reference sequence). This CDR3 comprises 17 residues. CDR3: CASRALGTSSLGGEQFF.

The V call is TRBV7-9, the J call TRBJ2-7; with no DNA, the TCRdb D assignment of TRBD2 cannot be verified. This CDR3 comprises 13 residues. Germline V gene sequence: CDR1 SEHNR, CDR2 FQNEAQ (reference sequence). CDR3 protein: CASSSRTAYEQYF.

The chain combines TRBV27 with TRBJ1-2; TCRdb's D call, TRBD1, is unchecked because there is no DNA. CDR3 size: 15 residues. Germline V lookup: CDR1 MNHEY, CDR2 SMNVEV (reference sequence). The CDR3 is CASRLGSGLFYGYTF.

The chain has TRBV13 and TRBJ2-5. The CDR3 has 11 amino acids. The germline gives CDR1 PRHDT, CDR2 FYEKMQ (reference sequence). The CDR3: CASSYKETQYF. The variable domain in full, completed from reference TRBV13 and TRBJ2-5, reads AAGVIQSPRHLIKEKRETATLKCYPIPRHDTVYWYQQGPGQDPQFLISFYEKMQSDKGSIPDRFSAQQFSDYHSELNMSSLELGDSALYFCASSYKETQYFGPGTRLLVL.

The chain is built from TRBV6-1 and TRBJ1-5; the TRBD1 assignment by TCRdb is unverifiable without DNA. This CDR3 is built from 14 residues. Germline V gives CDR1 MNHNS, CDR2 SASEGT. CDR3 residues: CASSAVLSNQPQHF.

CDR3 sequence: CSGRQGGDEAFF. This sequence joins TRBV29-1 and TRBJ1-1; without DNA, the TCRdb call of TRBD1 cannot be checked. CDR1 is SQVTM and CDR2 is ANQGSEA in the germline V gene. The CDR3 is 12 amino acids.

This chain links TRBV12-3 or TRBV12-4 with TRBJ1-5. The CDR3 has 15 amino acids. The CDR3: CASSFLAGMNQPQHF.

The V and J genes are TRBV5-1 and TRBJ2-1; TCRdb designates TRBD2, a call that cannot be tested without DNA. The CDR3 contains 15 residues. Looked up from germline, CDR1 is SGHRS and CDR2 is YFSETQ. The CDR3 spells CASSLASGGKDEQFF.

CDR3 in amino acids: CASSWVTGIHNEQFF. The chain has TRBV7-9 and TRBJ2-1. The CDR3 runs 15 residues. Germline CDR1 reads SEHNR; CDR2 reads FQNEAQ (reference sequence).

V and J are TRBV7-9 and TRBJ1-5. CDR3 length equals 13 residues. CDR1 SEHNR and CDR2 FQNEAQ come from the germline V gene (reference sequence). The CDR3 is CASSPDSDQPQHF.

The V and J genes are TRBV29-1 and TRBJ2-2. The CDR3 totals 14 residues. CDR1 SQVTM and CDR2 ANQGSEA come from the germline V gene. Here the CDR3 reads CSVYLLMNTGELFF.

The V gene is TRBV6-2 or TRBV6-3, the J gene TRBJ2-1. Germline CDR1 is MNHEY and CDR2 is SVGEGT. CDR3 length: 15 residues. The CDR3 sequence: CASYSSGNPYNEQFF.

CDR3 in amino acids: CASSLLVAITDTQYF. V is TRBV7-2 and J is TRBJ2-3. CDR1 is SGHTA and CDR2 is FQGNSA in the germline V gene. The CDR3 sequence is 15 residues long.

This chain joins TRBV7-6 and TRBJ2-7; TCRdb proposes TRBD1, but this gene call is untestable without DNA. Germline V lookup: CDR1 SGHVS, CDR2 FNYEAQ. The CDR3 consists of 15 residues. CDR3 in amino acids: CASSFVGDSPDEQYF. Using reference TRBV7-6 and TRBJ2-7 for the parts outside the CDR3, the full variable domain is GAGVSQSPRYKVTKRGQDVALRCDPISGHVSLYWYRQALGQGPEFLTYFNYEAQQDKSGLPNDRFSAERPEGSISTLTIQRTEQRDSAMYRCASSFVGDSPDEQYFGPGTRLTVT.

This sequence joins TRBV5-1 and TRBJ1-4; TCRdb proposes TRBD1, but this gene call is untestable without DNA. Germline-derived CDR1 and CDR2 are SGHRS and YFSETQ. This CDR3 is 14 amino acids long. CDR3 in amino acids: CASSLTGGDEKLFF.

The chain joins TRBV10-3 to TRBJ2-5; TCRdb's D call, TRBD1, is unchecked because there is no DNA. The CDR3 spans 14 residues. The germline gives CDR1 ENHRY, CDR2 SYGVKD. This CDR3 is CAISDSGGTWTQYF.

The chain employs TRBV29-1 and TRBJ2-1; the TCRdb D gene call, TRBD1, has no DNA to confirm it. CDR3 length equals 12 residues. In germline, CDR1 is SQVTM, CDR2 ANQGSEA. CDR3 sequence reads: CSARDRGHEQFF.

The gene calls are TRBV5-1 and TRBJ1-3. The germline V gene encodes CDR1 SGHRS and CDR2 YFSETQ. The CDR3 runs to 14 residues. The chain's CDR3 is CASSSDNGGNTIYF.

The chain uses TRBV19 and TRBJ1-1; with no DNA, the TCRdb D assignment of TRBD1 cannot be verified. Per the germline V gene, CDR1 is LNHDA and CDR2 is SQIVND (reference sequence). The CDR3 extends over 16 amino acids. The CDR3 region is CASSVSSGTGNTEAFF. The variable domain in full, completed from reference TRBV19 and TRBJ1-1, reads DGGITQSPKYLFRKEGQNVTLSCEQNLNHDAMYWYRQDPGQGLRLIYYSQIVNDFQKGDIAEGYSVSREKKESFPLTVTSAQKNPTAFYLCASSVSSGTGNTEAFFGQGTRLTVV.